This TCR beta chain was found in a study of human T cells and chemical hapten exposure (dated by TCRdb to the early 2020s). Regarding the study in general: For sensitization, 2% DPC in acetone was applied to a roughly 2 cm by roughly 2 cm area of upper inner arm skin. Patients additionally received weekly therapeutic DPC doses to the scalp throughout the roughly 23-week study period. Patch testing was performed on the upper back with Finn chambers containing 0.01% DPC, and the patch tests were scored after 6 days according to International Contact Dermatitis Research Group standards. The patient cohort, mostly female, included alopecia areata with under or over 50% scalp involvement, alopecia totalis and alopecia universalis. The libraries were sequenced as a pool, and the TCR yield per sample differed mostly because of small variations in library volumes within the pool. This study followed changes in the peripheral blood TCR repertoire in vivo during primary and secondary sensitization of alopecia patients to the hapten diphenylcyclopropenone (DPC). Blood was sampled from patients pre-sensitization (week 0) and at 2, 6 and about 24 weeks after DPC sensitization. Blood for TCR sequencing was provided by twenty-nine alopecia patients at one to four time points (pre-sensitization, 2, 6 and 24 weeks).

Compared with germline, V lacks 5 bases and J lacks 3 bases; bases without a gene match: 2. The CDR3 spans 13 residues, from the cysteine through the phenylalanine. Of all the DNA, just the CDR3 is kept, 39 bases in frame from base 1. Via the germline V gene, CDR1 is MDHEN and CDR2 SYDVKM. Library preparation was by RACE. TCRdb records NextSeq 500 as the sequencer. Library preparation attached unique molecular identifiers to individual cDNA molecules for quantitative, reproducible TCR counting. From each blood RNA sample, both TCR alpha and TCR beta chains were sequenced. Processing in the source paper ran as follows. A median of around 96,000 TCRs per sample was observed, with a range of roughly 20,000 to 750,000. V, J and CDR3 annotation of the TCR reads was carried out using the Decombinator software suite. Every sample was subsampled to the same number of TCRs (28,000) for the PS versus PT1 abundance plots. TCRs were defined as expanded if absent before sensitization and observed at least eight times at the 2-week time point. In-frame beta chains were kept once TCRdb had trimmed the public reads at Q25 with fastp and called clones with MiXCR. Each entry merges the rows of one CDR3 protein and shows their most common DNA and genes. The V and J calls, along with clone size, are taken from TCRdb and not from the paper's own processing. This sample has some 79,000 distinct CDR3 sequences in its table, and roughly 10% of those were observed once. Over 3.5% of the sample lies in the top ten.

With respect to this clonotype: Its recognized antigen is unknown. No base qualities exist here, and no much larger clone lies one base off it.

What the work shows at the level of the full study, not this receptor alone: DPC sensitization did not change how many TCRs were above 1 in 1000 frequency, and no evidence was found of alterations in global repertoire structure. A positive correlation was found between the number of PT1 expanded TCRs and patch test score, with significance reached at thresholds 8, 16 and 32 but not 4. Expanded TCRs formed significantly more large CDR3 similarity clusters than pre-sensitization or healthy control sets, consistent with antigen-driven responses. Because every patient had alopecia, a presumed autoimmune disease, the patients' immune response might differ from that of healthy individuals. After repeated subsampling, changes were observed in the strength of the expansion versus patch-test correlation and in the threshold at which the correlation became significant.

Reading the label with the study, this specimen's time point is: patch test 3, about 24 weeks after DPC sensitization. Reading the label with the study, this specimen's treatment or condition is: therapeutic diphenylcyclopropenone sensitization with weekly scalp DPC. At every patch-test visit, the blood draw took place before the patch test was put on. Patients were eligible if aged 18 to 70, diagnosed with alopecia and judged suitable for DPC therapy, and pregnant patients were excluded. Unfractionated whole blood was collected in Tempus Blood RNA tubes, and total RNA was extracted from that blood.

The chain is made from TRBV28 and TRBJ2-5, and 8 bases in between align with TRBD2. Sample: whole blood, taken in connection with sensitization to the hapten diphenylcyclopropenone (DPC). This sequence was found in a woman aged 45-60 years with alopecia areata. Some clones in this sample may be carry-over from other donors' samples. The bases read TGTGCCAGCAGTCGTAGCGGGGAAGAGACCCAGTACTTC. Translated, it reads CASSRSGEETQYF. The entire variable domain, with the stretches around the CDR3 drawn from the reference TRBV28 and TRBJ2-5 proteins, is DVKVTQSSRYLVKRTGEKVFLECVQDMDHENMFWYRQDPGLGLRLIYFSYDVKMKEKGDIPEGYSVSREKKERFSLILESASTNQTSMYLCASSRSGEETQYFGPGTRLLVL.